One sample yielded the 23 T cell receptor beta chains listed below, sequenced in a study of OX40 agonist ivuxolimab in advanced cancers. Some clones are missing from TCRdb's copy, which holds only in-frame ones; the method was immunoSEQ multiplex PCR. In the table there are 55,000 to 70,000 clones, approximately 90% of which are singletons. The sequencing here drew on CD4+ or CD8+ T cells sorted from blood, taken in a trial of the OX40 agonist ivuxolimab. These receptors all come from an adult with an advanced solid tumor such as melanoma, head and neck, liver or kidney cancer.

The DNA of the CDR3 is TGTGCCAGCAGCTCCCTTTCAGGGAGCTCCTACAATGAGCAGTTCTTC. Protein sequence: CASSSLSGSSYNEQFF. This sequence joins TRBV27 and TRBJ2-1, with D tentatively TRBD1 or TRBD2 (5 bases each). CDR1 and CDR2 (germline): MNHEY, SMNVEV (reference sequence). Trimming removed 6 bases from V and 0 bases from J, with 15 bases in between. There are 16 residues in the CDR3.

The chain joins TRBV11-2 to TRBJ2-1; D remains ambiguous. The CDR3 sequence is 12 residues long. Germline assignment: CDR1 SGHAT and CDR2 FQNNGV. Deletions cut 2 bases from V and 4 bases from J, with 3 bases between. The DNA for the CDR3 is TGTGCCAGCAGCTTAACATACAATGAGCAGTTCTTC. Translating gives CASSLTYNEQFF.

The chain combines TRBV27 with TRBJ2-7; TRBD2 matches 7 bases. The junction had 5 bases not matched to a gene; V was cut back by 0 bases and J by 0 bases. There are 16 residues in the CDR3. The germline V gene encodes CDR1 MNHEY and CDR2 SMNVEV (reference sequence). The DNA of the CDR3 is TGTGCCAGCAGTTTATCGGGGCGGGGGTCCTCCTACGAGCAGTACTTC. The encoded protein is CASSLSGRGSSYEQYF.

The chain joins TRBV11-2 to TRBJ1-2; 9 bases line up with TRBD1. Losses at the gene ends were 1 base for V and 4 bases for J; bases not matched to a gene: 4. Per germline, CDR1 SGHAT and CDR2 FQNNGV. The CDR3 consists of 15 residues. This CDR3 reads CASSLGTGGAYGYTF. The CDR3 nucleotides read TGTGCCAGCAGCTTAGGTACAGGGGGCGCCTATGGCTACACCTTC.

This chain uses TRBV27 with TRBJ1-5; D is uncertain. Germline CDR1 MNHEY, CDR2 SMNVEV (reference sequence). Trimming removed 1 base at V and 5 bases at J, with 6 bases between. This CDR3 comprises 13 residues. CDR3 DNA: TGTGCCAGCAGTTTATGGGAGGATCAGCCCCAGCATTTT. It encodes CASSLWEDQPQHF.

The chain joins TRBV21-1 to TRBJ2-1; the table's D gene call, TRBD2, was not cross checked with the DNA. TRBV21-1 is termed a pseudogene. CDR3 length: 15 residues. The CDR3 sequence is CASSKETSGGAEQFF. The CDR3, as DNA: TGTGCCAGCAGCAAAGAAACTAGCGGGGGCGCAGAGCAGTTCTTC.

The rearrangement uses TRBV11-2 and TRBJ1-2; 7 nucleotides line up with TRBD1. This CDR3 region has 14 residues. Germline lookup yields CDR1 SGHAT and CDR2 FQNNGV. Trimming cost V 5 bases and J 5 bases; bases outside gene matches: 8. In DNA, the CDR3 is TGTGCCAGCAGCGTTAACAGGGGAGGGTATGGCTACACCTTC. Protein sequence: CASSVNRGGYGYTF. Using reference TRBV11-2 and TRBJ1-2 for the parts outside the CDR3, the full variable domain is EAGVAQSPRYKIIEKRQSVAFWCNPISGHATLYWYQQILGQGPKLLIQFQNNGVVDDSQLPKDRFSAERLKGVDSTLKIQPAKLEDSAVYLCASSVNRGGYGYTFGSGTRLTVV.

V and J are TRBV5-1 and TRBJ2-7; D not resolved. CDR1 SGHRS and CDR2 YFSETQ come from the germline V gene. CDR3 length equals 13 residues. V gave up 3 bases and J gave up 2 bases, with 9 bases separating them. DNA of the CDR3: TGCGCCAGCAGCTCGTCTACGACCTACGAGCAGTACTTC. This sequence encodes CASSSSTTYEQYF. Supplemented by reference TRBV5-1 and TRBJ2-7, the full variable domain reads KAGVTQTPRYLIKTRGQQVTLSCSPISGHRSVSWYQQTPGQGLQFLFEYFSETQRNKGNFPGRFSGRQFSNSRSEMNVSTLELGDSALYLCASSSSTTYEQYFGPGTRLTVT.

The V call is TRBV27, the J call TRBJ2-2, with D possibly matching TRBD1 (6 bases). Trimming stripped 5 bases from V and 2 bases from J, with 18 bases between. Germline V gene data show CDR1 as MNHEY and CDR2 as SMNVEV (reference sequence). The CDR3 length is 17 residues. The CDR3 here is CASSPVLQGANTGELFF. The CDR3 DNA sequence: TGTGCCAGCAGTCCAGTATTACAGGGCGCAAACACCGGGGAGCTGTTTTTT.

The V and J genes are TRBV5-1 and TRBJ1-4; D is unresolved. V shed 1 base and J shed 0 bases, with 10 bases lying between them. The length of the CDR3 is 16 residues. CDR1 is SGHRS and CDR2 is YFSETQ in the germline V gene. The CDR3 loop is CASSLKSLSTNEKLFF. CDR3 DNA: TGCGCCAGCAGCTTGAAAAGTCTTTCAACTAATGAAAAACTGTTTTTT.

The chain is built from TRBV5-6 and TRBJ2-2; D is unclear. With 2 bases removed from V and 3 bases from J, the gap between germline ends came to 5 bases. The CDR3 is 13 residues long. Per the germline V gene, CDR1 is SGHDT and CDR2 is YYEEEE. In nucleotides, the CDR3 is TGTGCCAGCAGCTTCCCCCACACCGGGGAGCTGTTTTTT. Translated, it gives CASSFPHTGELFF.

The rearrangement links TRBV6-5 to TRBJ2-2; D is unclear. Per germline, CDR1 MNHEY and CDR2 SVGAGI. The CDR3 runs 15 residues. Between the trimmed V and J ends, which lost 5 bases and 2 bases, there was a span of 12 bases. Here the CDR3 DNA reads TGTGCCAGCAGTCGCCGGAACCCCAACACCGGGGAGCTGTTTTTT. Its protein product is CASSRRNPNTGELFF.

The genes are TRBV7-9 and TRBJ2-5, with D tentatively TRBD1 (6 bases). From germline, CDR1 is SEHNR and CDR2 FQNEAQ (reference sequence). With 3 bases removed from V and 0 bases from J, the gap between germline ends came to 20 bases. The CDR3 is 18 amino acids. CDR3 DNA sequence: TGTGCCAGCAGCTTCCCAAAGGAGGCGGACAGAGACCAAGAGACCCAGTACTTC. Translation gives CASSFPKEADRDQETQYF.

This rearrangement joins TRBV12-5 to TRBJ2-7, with 8 nucleotides matching TRBD1. Germline values: CDR1 LGHNT, CDR2 FRNRAP. CDR3 length equals 15 residues. Trimming removed 7 bases from V and 0 bases from J; junction bases left unmatched: 8. The CDR3 reads CASDLPGQDSYEQYF. CDR3 DNA sequence: TGTGCTAGTGATCTACCGGGACAGGACTCCTACGAGCAGTACTTC.

J is TRBJ2-1 and V is TRBV9, with TRBD2 matching over 8 bases. The CDR3 runs 15 residues. Trimming cost V 0 bases and J 8 bases; bases outside gene matches: 7. CDR1 is SGDLS and CDR2 is YYNGEE in the germline V gene. CDR3 in DNA: TGTGCCAGCAGCGTAGGAAGGGGACTAGTAGATGAGCAGTTCTTC. It specifies CASSVGRGLVDEQFF. Drawing the rest from reference TRBV9 and TRBJ2-1, the complete variable domain is DSGVTQTPKHLITATGQRVTLRCSPRSGDLSVYWYQQSLDQGLQFLIQYYNGEERAKGNILERFSAQQFPDLHSELNLSSLELGDSALYFCASSVGRGLVDEQFFGPGTRLTVL.

J is TRBJ1-1 and V is TRBV7-2; no clear D gene. The length of the CDR3 is 12 residues. Germline CDR1 SGHTA, CDR2 FQGNSA. V was clipped by 5 bases and J by 4 bases, with 8 bases between them. As DNA, the CDR3 is TGTGCCAGCAGCCCCTGGTCCACTGAAGCTTTCTTT. Translated: CASSPWSTEAFF.

The chain has TRBV13 and TRBJ2-1, with a possible D match to TRBD2 (6 bases). Per germline, CDR1 PRHDT and CDR2 FYEKMQ (reference sequence). Trimming took off 2 bases at V and 10 bases at J, with 15 bases between the two ends. CDR3 length: 14 amino acids. The CDR3 nucleotides are TGTGCCAGCAGCTTACCTAGCGCGCGAACGGAGCAGTTCTTC. Its translation is CASSLPSARTEQFF.

For the CDR3, the DNA is TGTGCCAGCAGCCAACAGAGGCCGGGACTAGCGGGGGGGCAACAGTACTTC. Translation: CASSQQRPGLAGGQQYF. The V and J genes are TRBV4-2 and TRBJ2-5; TRBD2 matches at 16 bases. Germline loops: CDR1 LGHNA, CDR2 YNFKEQ. V lost 2 bases and J lost 11; bases outside the gene matches: 11. CDR3 size: 17 residues.

This clone has just one count. The chain has TRBV10-1 and TRBJ2-5; D is possibly TRBD1 (8 bases). This CDR3 comprises 16 residues. Germline values: CDR1 WNHNN, CDR2 SYGVQD (reference sequence). The V end was cut by 5 bases, the J end by 1 base, with 17 bases between. The CDR3 DNA reads as TGCGCCAGCAGTAAGACAGGGGAGGGAGCCCAAGAGACCCAGTACTTC. Translating it yields CASSKTGEGAQETQYF.

The rearrangement uses TRBV11-2 and TRBJ2-7, with unresolved D. This CDR3 comprises 13 residues. Trimming took 1 base from V and 2 from J, leaving 6 bases between them. Germline V gene sequence: CDR1 SGHAT, CDR2 FQNNGV. The CDR3 protein is CASSLVGAYEQYF. As DNA, the CDR3 is TGTGCCAGCAGCTTAGTTGGAGCCTACGAGCAGTACTTC.

The CDR3 nucleotides read TGCGCCAGCAGCCAATCCCGAAGGGTCCAAGAGACCCAGTACTTC. It translates to CASSQSRRVQETQYF. The chain has TRBV4-3 and TRBJ2-5; D not certain. Per the germline V gene, CDR1 is LGHNA and CDR2 is YSLEER. Trimming left V 2 bases short and J 1 base short, with 11 bases between. The length of the CDR3 is 15 residues.

V usage is TRBV5-6 and J usage is TRBJ1-4; TRBD1 aligns across 7 bases. Germline V lookup: CDR1 SGHDT, CDR2 YYEEEE. The junction had 4 bases not matched to a gene; V was cut back by 0 bases and J by 5 bases. This CDR3 has 15 amino acids. In DNA, the CDR3 is TGTGCCAGCAGCTTGGGAGGGGGCTTAAATGAAAAACTGTTTTTT. It encodes CASSLGGGLNEKLFF.

Only a few counts were recorded for this clone. V gene TRBV4-1 combines with J gene TRBJ1-2; D is perhaps TRBD1 (6 bases). Germline V CDR1 and CDR2: MGHRA, YSYEKL. The CDR3 spans 15 residues. V was shortened by 1 base and J by 9 bases, with 18 bases between the two germline ends. CDR3 region: CASSQGTGLRPRYTF. CDR3 coding DNA: TGCGCCAGCAGCCAAGGAACAGGGCTTAGGCCCCGCTACACCTTC.